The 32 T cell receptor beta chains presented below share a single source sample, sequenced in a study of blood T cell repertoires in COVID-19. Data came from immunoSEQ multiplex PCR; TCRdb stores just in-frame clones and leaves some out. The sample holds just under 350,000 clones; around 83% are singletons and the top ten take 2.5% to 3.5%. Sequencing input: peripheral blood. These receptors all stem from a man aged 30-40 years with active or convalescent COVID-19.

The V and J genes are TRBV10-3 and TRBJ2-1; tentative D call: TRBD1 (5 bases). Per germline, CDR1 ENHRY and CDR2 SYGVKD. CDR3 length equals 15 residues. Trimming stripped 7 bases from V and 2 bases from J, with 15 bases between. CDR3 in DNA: TGTGCCATCACCGAAGGGGTAACCCCCTACAATGAGCAGTTCTTC. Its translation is CAITEGVTPYNEQFF.

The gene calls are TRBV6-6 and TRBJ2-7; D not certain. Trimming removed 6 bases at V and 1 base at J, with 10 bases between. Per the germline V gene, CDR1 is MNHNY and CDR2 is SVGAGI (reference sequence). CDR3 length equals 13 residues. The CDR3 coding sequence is TGTGCCAGCAGCCGCCAGGCGTCCTACGAGCAGTACTTC. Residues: CASSRQASYEQYF.

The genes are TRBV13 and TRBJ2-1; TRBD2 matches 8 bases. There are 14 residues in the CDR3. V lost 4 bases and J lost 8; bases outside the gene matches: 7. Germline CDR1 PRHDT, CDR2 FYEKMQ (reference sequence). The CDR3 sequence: CASSSAGESHEQFF. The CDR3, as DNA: TGTGCCAGCAGCTCAGCGGGAGAGTCACATGAGCAGTTCTTC.

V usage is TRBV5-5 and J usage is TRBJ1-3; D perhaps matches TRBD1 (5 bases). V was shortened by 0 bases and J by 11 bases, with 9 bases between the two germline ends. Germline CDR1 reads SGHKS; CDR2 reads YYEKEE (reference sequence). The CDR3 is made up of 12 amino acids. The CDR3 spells CASSLVQGPIYF. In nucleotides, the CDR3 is TGTGCCAGCAGCTTGGTCCAGGGTCCCATATATTTT. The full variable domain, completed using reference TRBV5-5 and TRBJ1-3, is DAGVTQSPTHLIKTRGQQVTLRCSPISGHKSVSWYQQVLGQGPQFIFQYYEKEERGRGNFPDRFSARQFPNYSSELNVNALLLGDSALYLCASSLVQGPIYFGEGSWLTVV.

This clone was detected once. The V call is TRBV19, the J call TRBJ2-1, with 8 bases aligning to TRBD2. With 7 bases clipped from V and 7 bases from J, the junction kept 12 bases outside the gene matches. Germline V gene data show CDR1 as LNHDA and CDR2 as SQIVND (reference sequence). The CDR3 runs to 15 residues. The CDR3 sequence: CASTPSGAGVNEQFF. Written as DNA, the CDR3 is TGTGCCAGTACCCCTAGTGGAGCGGGGGTAAATGAGCAGTTCTTC. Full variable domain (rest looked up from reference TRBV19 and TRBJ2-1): DGGITQSPKYLFRKEGQNVTLSCEQNLNHDAMYWYRQDPGQGLRLIYYSQIVNDFQKGDIAEGYSVSREKKESFPLTVTSAQKNPTAFYLCASTPSGAGVNEQFFGPGTRLTVL.

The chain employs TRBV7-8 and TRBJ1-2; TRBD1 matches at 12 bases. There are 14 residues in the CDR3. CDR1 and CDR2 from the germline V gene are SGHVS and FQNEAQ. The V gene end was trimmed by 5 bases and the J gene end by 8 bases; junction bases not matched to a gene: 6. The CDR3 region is CASSREGQGAGYTF. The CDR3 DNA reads TGTGCCAGCAGCCGAGAGGGACAGGGGGCGGGCTACACCTTC.

Here the CDR3 DNA reads TGTGCCAGCAGCCGCTATTCCCCCAGGACAGATAATTCACCCCTCCACTTT. Amino acid sequence: CASSRYSPRTDNSPLHF. The V and J genes are TRBV7-2 and TRBJ1-6; TRBD1 might be the D (6 bases). Germline V gene sequence: CDR1 SGHTA, CDR2 FQGNSA. V dropped 5 bases and J dropped 5 bases, with 19 bases sitting between them. The CDR3 spans 17 residues.

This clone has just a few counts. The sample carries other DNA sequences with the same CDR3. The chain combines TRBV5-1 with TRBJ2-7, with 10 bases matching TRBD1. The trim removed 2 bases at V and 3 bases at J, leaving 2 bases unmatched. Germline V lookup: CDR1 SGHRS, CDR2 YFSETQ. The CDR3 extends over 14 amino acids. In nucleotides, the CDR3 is TGCGCCAGCAGCTTCGGGGACAGGGGCTACGAGCAGTACTTC. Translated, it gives CASSFGDRGYEQYF.

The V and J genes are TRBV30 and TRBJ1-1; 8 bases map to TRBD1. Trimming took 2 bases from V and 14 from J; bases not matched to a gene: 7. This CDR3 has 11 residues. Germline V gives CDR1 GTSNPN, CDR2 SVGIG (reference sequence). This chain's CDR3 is CAWSPGQGEFF. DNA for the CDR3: TGTGCCTGGAGTCCTGGACAGGGCGAGTTCTTT. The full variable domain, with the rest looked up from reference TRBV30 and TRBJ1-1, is SQTIHQWPATLVQPVGSPLSLECTVEGTSNPNLYWYRQAAGRGLQLLFYSVGIGQISSEVPQNLSASRPQDRQFILSSKKLLLSDSGFYLCAWSPGQGEFFGQGTRLTVV.

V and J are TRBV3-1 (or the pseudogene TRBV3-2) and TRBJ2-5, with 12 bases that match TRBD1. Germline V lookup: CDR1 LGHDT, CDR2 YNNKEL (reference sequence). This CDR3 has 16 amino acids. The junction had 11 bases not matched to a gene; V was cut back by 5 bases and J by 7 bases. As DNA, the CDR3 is TGTGCCAGCAGCTCCCGCCGGGACAGGGGGCAAACGACCCAGTACTTC. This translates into CASSSRRDRGQTTQYF.

In DNA, the CDR3 is TGTGCCAGCTCCCGAGGGACAGCCACGGACTATGGCTACACCTTC. Protein product: CASSRGTATDYGYTF. The rearrangement joins TRBV18 to TRBJ1-2; 7 nucleotides align to TRBD1. Losses at the gene ends were 6 bases for V and 3 bases for J; bases not matched to a gene: 10. In germline, CDR1 is KGHSH, CDR2 LQKENI. The CDR3 covers 15 residues.

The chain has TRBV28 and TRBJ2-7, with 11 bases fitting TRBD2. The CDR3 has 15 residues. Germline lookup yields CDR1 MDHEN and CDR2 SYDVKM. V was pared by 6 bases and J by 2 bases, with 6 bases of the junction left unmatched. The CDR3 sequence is CASSPPGLAAYEQYF. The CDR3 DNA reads TGTGCCAGCAGCCCTCCGGGACTAGCGGCCTACGAGCAGTACTTC.

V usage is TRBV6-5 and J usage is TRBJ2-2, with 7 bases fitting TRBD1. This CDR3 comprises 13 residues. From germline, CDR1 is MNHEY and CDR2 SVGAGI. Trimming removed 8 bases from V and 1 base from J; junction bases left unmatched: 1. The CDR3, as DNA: TGTGCCAGCGGGACAGAGAACACCGGGGAGCTGTTTTTT. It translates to CASGTENTGELFF.

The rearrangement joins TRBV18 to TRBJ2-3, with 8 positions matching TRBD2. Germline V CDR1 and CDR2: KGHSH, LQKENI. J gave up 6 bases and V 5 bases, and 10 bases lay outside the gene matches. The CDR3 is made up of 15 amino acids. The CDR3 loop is CASSYGGAELDTQYF. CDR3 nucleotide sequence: TGTGCCAGCTCATACGGGGGGGCTGAGCTGGATACGCAGTATTTT. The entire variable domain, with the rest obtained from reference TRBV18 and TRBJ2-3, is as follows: NAGVMQNPRHLVRRRGQEARLRCSPMKGHSHVYWYRQLPEEGLKFMVYLQKENIIDESGMPKERFSAEFPKEGPSILRIQQVVRGDSAAYFCASSYGGAELDTQYFGPGTRLTVL.

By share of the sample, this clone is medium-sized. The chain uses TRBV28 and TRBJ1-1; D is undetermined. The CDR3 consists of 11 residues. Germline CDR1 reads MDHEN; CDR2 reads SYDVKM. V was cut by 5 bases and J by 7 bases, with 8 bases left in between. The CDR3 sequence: CASSRAREAFF. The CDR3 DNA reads TGTGCCAGCAGTCGAGCCCGTGAAGCTTTCTTT.

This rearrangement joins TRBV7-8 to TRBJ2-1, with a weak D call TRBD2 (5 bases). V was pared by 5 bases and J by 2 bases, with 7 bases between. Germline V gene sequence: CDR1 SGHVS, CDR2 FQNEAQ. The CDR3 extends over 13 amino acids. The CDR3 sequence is CASSPGTYNEQFF. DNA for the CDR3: TGTGCCAGCAGCCCGGGGACCTACAATGAGCAGTTCTTC.

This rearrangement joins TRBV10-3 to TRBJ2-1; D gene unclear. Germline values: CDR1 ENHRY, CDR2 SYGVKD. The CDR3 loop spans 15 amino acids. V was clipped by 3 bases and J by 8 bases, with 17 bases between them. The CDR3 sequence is CAISEANSPPDEQFF. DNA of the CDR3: TGTGCCATCAGTGAAGCTAACAGTCCGCCGGATGAGCAGTTCTTC.

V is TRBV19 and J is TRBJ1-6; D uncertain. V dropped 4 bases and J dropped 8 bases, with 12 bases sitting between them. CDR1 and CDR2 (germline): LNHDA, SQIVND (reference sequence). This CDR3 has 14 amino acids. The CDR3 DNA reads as TGTGCCAGTAGTACCTACGGGGTAGATTCACCCCTCCACTTT. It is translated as CASSTYGVDSPLHF.

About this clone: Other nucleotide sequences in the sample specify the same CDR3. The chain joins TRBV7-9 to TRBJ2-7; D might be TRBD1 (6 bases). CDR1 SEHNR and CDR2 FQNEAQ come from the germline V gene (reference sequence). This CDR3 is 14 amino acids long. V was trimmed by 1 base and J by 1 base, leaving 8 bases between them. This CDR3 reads CASSLGGLSYEQYF. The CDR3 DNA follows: TGTGCCAGCAGCTTAGGGGGGCTTTCCTACGAGCAGTACTTC.

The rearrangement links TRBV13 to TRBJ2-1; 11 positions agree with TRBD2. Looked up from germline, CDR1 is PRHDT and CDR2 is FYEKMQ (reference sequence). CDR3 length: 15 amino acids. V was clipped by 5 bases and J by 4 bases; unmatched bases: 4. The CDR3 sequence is CASSVSGGGYNEQFF. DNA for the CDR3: TGTGCCAGCAGCGTTAGCGGGGGGGGTTACAATGAGCAGTTCTTC.

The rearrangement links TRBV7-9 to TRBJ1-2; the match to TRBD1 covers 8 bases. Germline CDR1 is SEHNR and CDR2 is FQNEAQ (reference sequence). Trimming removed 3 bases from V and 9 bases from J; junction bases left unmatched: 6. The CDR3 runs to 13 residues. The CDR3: CASSFGQGESYTF. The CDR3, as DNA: TGTGCCAGCAGCTTCGGACAGGGCGAAAGCTACACCTTC.

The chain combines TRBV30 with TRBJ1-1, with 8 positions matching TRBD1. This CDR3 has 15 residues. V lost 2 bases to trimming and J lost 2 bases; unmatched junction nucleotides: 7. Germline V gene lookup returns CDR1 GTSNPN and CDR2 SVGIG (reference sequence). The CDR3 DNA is TGTGCCTGGAGTAGGTCAGGGGGCCTCAACACTGAAGCTTTCTTT. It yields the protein CAWSRSGGLNTEAFF.

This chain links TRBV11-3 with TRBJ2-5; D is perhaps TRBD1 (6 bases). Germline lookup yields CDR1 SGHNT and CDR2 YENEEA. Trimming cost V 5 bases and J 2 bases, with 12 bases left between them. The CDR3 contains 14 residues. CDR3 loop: CASSPWTEQETQYF. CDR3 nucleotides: TGTGCCAGCAGCCCGTGGACAGAACAAGAGACCCAGTACTTC.

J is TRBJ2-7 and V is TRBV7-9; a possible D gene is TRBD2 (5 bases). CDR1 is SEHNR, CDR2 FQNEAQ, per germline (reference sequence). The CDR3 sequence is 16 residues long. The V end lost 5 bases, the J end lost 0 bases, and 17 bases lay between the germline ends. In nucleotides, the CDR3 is TGTGCCAGCAGCCCCACGTTCGGGAAAAGCTCCTACGAGCAGTACTTC. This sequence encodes CASSPTFGKSSYEQYF.

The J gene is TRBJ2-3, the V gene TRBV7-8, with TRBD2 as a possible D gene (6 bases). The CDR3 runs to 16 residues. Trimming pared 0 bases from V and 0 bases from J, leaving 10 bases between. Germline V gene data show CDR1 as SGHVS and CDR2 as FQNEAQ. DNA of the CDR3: TGTGCCAGCAGCTTAGCGTCCGGGACTAGCACAGATACGCAGTATTTT. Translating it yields CASSLASGTSTDTQYF. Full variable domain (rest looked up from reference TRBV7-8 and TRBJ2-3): GAGVSQSPRYKVAKRGQDVALRCDPISGHVSLFWYQQALGQGPEFLTYFQNEAQLDKSGLPSDRFFAERPEGSVSTLKIQRTQQEDSAVYLCASSLASGTSTDTQYFGPGTRLTVL.

CDR3 DNA sequence: TGTGCCAGCAGGGGGACAGGGCGGAATGAGCAGTTCTTC. Translation: CASRGTGRNEQFF. The rearrangement links TRBV12-3 or TRBV12-4 to TRBJ2-1; TRBD1 agrees at 9 bases. V was pared by 6 bases and J by 7 bases, with 4 bases of the junction left unmatched. This CDR3 is 13 amino acids long.

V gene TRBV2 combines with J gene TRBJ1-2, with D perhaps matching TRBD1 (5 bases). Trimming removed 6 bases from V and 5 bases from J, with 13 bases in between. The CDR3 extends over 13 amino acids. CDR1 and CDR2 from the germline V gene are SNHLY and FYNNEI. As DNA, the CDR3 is TGTGCCAGCAGCCCCGACAGTGTTTATGGCTACACCTTC. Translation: CASSPDSVYGYTF.

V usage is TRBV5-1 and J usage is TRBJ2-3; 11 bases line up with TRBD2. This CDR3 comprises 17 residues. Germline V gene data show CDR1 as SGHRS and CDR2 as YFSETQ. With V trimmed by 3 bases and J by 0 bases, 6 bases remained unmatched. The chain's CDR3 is CASSWETSGASTDTQYF. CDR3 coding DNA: TGCGCCAGCAGCTGGGAGACTAGCGGGGCTAGCACAGATACGCAGTATTTT.

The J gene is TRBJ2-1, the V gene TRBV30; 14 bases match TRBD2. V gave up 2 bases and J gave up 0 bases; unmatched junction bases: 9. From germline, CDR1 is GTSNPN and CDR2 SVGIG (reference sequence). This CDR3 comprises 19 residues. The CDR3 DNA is TGTGCCTGGAGTTCCGGGACTAGCGGGGGACAAAGCTCCTACAATGAGCAGTTCTTC. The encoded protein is CAWSSGTSGGQSSYNEQFF.

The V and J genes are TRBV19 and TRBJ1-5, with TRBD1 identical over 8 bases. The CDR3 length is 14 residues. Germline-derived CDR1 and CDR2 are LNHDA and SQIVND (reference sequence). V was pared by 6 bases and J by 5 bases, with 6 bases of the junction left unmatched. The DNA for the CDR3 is TGTGCCAGTAGGCCAGGGGGCGGGGATCAGCCCCAGCATTTT. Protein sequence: CASRPGGGDQPQHF.

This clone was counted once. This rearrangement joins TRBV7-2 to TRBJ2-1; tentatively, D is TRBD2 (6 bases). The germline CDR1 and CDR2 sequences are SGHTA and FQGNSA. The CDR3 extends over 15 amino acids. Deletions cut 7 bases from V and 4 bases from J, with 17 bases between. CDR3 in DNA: TGTGCCAGCAAGTCTAGCGTCCTGGATTACAATGAGCAGTTCTTC. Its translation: CASKSSVLDYNEQFF.

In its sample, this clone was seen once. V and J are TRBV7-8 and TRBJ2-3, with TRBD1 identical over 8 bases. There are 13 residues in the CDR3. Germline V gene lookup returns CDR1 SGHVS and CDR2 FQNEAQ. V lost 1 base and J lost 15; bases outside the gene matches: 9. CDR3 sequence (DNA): TGTGCCAGCAGCTTAGGAAGAGGGGACAGGAGCTATTTT. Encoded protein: CASSLGRGDRSYF.